Following are 27 T cell receptor beta chains from one sample sequenced in a study of read filtering for tumor transcriptome and immune sequencing. The library was built from about 370 ng RNA with molecular barcoded adaptors for alpha/delta and beta/gamma chains. MiXCR was run by TCRdb on the reads, yielding one entry per CDR3 protein. The table includes around 41,000 distinct CDR3 sequences, 14% detected once. Sequences were obtained from a population of CD138-negative cells sorted from bone marrow. Receptors originate from a donor at least 40 years old with multiple myeloma.

This clonotype appeared a few times. V is TRBV7-9 and J is TRBJ2-3; TRBD1 matches 8 bases. The CDR3 loop spans 16 amino acids. CDR1 and CDR2 from the germline V gene are SEHNR and FQNEAQ (reference sequence). V lost 1 base, J lost 2 bases, and 5 bases stayed unmatched. The CDR3 is CASSLGGTGITDTQYF. CDR3 DNA: TGTGCCAGCAGCTTAGGTGGGACAGGCATCACAGATACGCAGTATTTT.

Ten or more counts support this clonotype. This chain joins TRBV4-1 and TRBJ2-1; the D is unclear. The germline V and J ends were trimmed by 1 base and 2 bases, with 9 bases remaining between them. This CDR3 region has 15 residues. From germline, CDR1 is MGHRA and CDR2 YSYEKL. CDR3 DNA: TGCGCCAGCAGCCAAGTAATTGGGCCCTACAATGAGCAGTTCTTC. This codes for CASSQVIGPYNEQFF.

Of note for this clonotype: A far larger clone is one nucleotide away, so this likely arose from a read error. This rearrangement joins TRBV6-5 to TRBJ2-7, with D tentatively TRBD1 (5 bases). The length of the CDR3 is 15 residues. V was pared by 0 bases and J by 0 bases, with 9 bases between. Germline CDR1 and CDR2: MNHEY and SVGAGI. The DNA for the CDR3 is TGTGCCAGCAGTTACTCCCTCGACAGCTCCTACGAGCAGTACTTC. Its translation is CASSYSLDSSYEQYF.

This clonotype came up many times. The chain has TRBV5-4 and TRBJ1-2; 8 bases are a match to TRBD1. After removal of 4 bases from V and 6 bases from J, the junction contained 11 bases not matched to a gene. The CDR3 is 15 amino acids. CDR1 is SGHNT, CDR2 YYREEE, per germline (reference sequence). The CDR3 loop reads CASSLTGARPDGYTF. CDR3 bases: TGTGCCAGCAGCCTGACAGGGGCACGACCCGATGGCTACACCTTC.

About this clonotype: At one of its ends the junction is not consistent with the germline gene, which may arise from a read error. The chain couples TRBV4-3 to TRBJ2-6, with TRBD1 identical over 7 bases. The CDR3 runs to 16 residues. Germline V CDR1 and CDR2: LGHNA, YSLEER. In nucleotides, the CDR3 is TGCGCCAGCAGCCCAACTACAGGGGCTGGGGCCAACGTCCTGGCTTTC. This gives the protein CASSPTTGAGANVLAF.

This clonotype was counted a few times. The chain employs TRBV10-3 and TRBJ2-6; maybe TRBD2 (6 bases). The germline CDR1 and CDR2 sequences are ENHRY and SYGVKD. V lost 9 bases and J 0 bases, leaving 12 bases between the germline ends. The CDR3 extends over 15 amino acids. The CDR3 spells CAMGGGSSGANVLTF. Written as DNA, the CDR3 is TGTGCCATGGGGGGTGGGAGCTCTGGGGCCAACGTCCTGACTTTC.

J is TRBJ1-1 and V is TRBV5-1, with D unclear. V gave up 2 bases and J gave up 2 bases, with 4 bases separating them. Germline V gene data show CDR1 as SGHRS and CDR2 as YFSETQ. The length of the CDR3 is 12 residues. The CDR3 sequence: CASSFDNTEAFF. CDR3 in DNA: TGCGCCAGCAGCTTTGACAACACTGAAGCTTTCTTT.

In this sample, this clonotype turned up many times. The CDR3 protein is CASSQGGGQNSPLHF. Here the CDR3 DNA reads TGTGCCAGCAGCCAAGGTGGGGGGCAGAATTCACCCCTCCACTTT. The gene calls are TRBV3-1 and TRBJ1-6; possible D gene TRBD1, 6 bases. Germline values: CDR1 LGHDT, CDR2 YNNKEL (reference sequence). This CDR3 is 15 amino acids long. Trimming pared 1 base from V and 7 bases from J, leaving 11 bases between.

This clonotype was observed at least ten times. The chain couples TRBV6-1 to TRBJ1-5; D uncertain. Germline V gene sequence: CDR1 MNHNS, CDR2 SASEGT. The CDR3 has 14 residues. The V end was cut by 2 bases, the J end by 4 bases, with 9 bases between. CDR3 in amino acids: CASSEHYRNQPQHF. The CDR3 DNA sequence: TGTGCCAGCAGTGAACACTACCGTAATCAGCCCCAGCATTTT.

At least ten counts were recorded for this clonotype. The chain is built from TRBV14 and TRBJ2-6, with a tentative D call TRBD2 (5 bases). Germline V gene data show CDR1 as SGHDN and CDR2 as FVKESK. The CDR3 is made up of 18 amino acids. With 7 bases removed from V and 0 bases from J, the gap between germline ends came to 19 bases. The CDR3, as DNA: TGTGCCAGCACGGCGGGCAATCCTTACAGCTCTGGGGCCAACGTCCTGACTTTC. It codes for CASTAGNPYSSGANVLTF.

The J gene is TRBJ1-5, the V gene TRBV7-6, with TRBD1 identical over 11 bases. This CDR3 contains 15 residues. The ends lost 8 bases at V and 5 bases at J; junction bases unmatched: 8. Germline V gene lookup returns CDR1 SGHVS and CDR2 FNYEAQ. In DNA, the CDR3 is TGTGCCAGCGGCTCAGGGGACAGGGGGTATCAGCCCCAGCATTTT. Translating it yields CASGSGDRGYQPQHF. The entire variable domain, with the rest obtained from reference TRBV7-6 and TRBJ1-5, is as follows: GAGVSQSPRYKVTKRGQDVALRCDPISGHVSLYWYRQALGQGPEFLTYFNYEAQQDKSGLPNDRFSAERPEGSISTLTIQRTEQRDSAMYRCASGSGDRGYQPQHFGDGTRLSIL.

This clonotype has at least ten counts. The gene calls are TRBV20-1 and TRBJ1-5, with TRBD1 matching 8 bases. V shed 2 bases, J shed 0 bases, and the junction held 15 bases outside the gene matches. Germline CDR1 DFQATT, CDR2 SNEGSKA (reference sequence). The CDR3 is made up of 19 amino acids. CDR3 residues: CSARSPRGTGQYSNQPQHF. The CDR3 DNA reads as TGCAGTGCTAGATCCCCCCGCGGGACAGGCCAATATAGCAATCAGCCCCAGCATTTT.

The table lists this clonotype with many counts. The chain carries TRBV3-1 and TRBJ2-3, with TRBD2 matching 10 bases. V lost 1 base to trimming and J lost 0 bases; unmatched junction nucleotides: 1. Germline assignment: CDR1 LGHDT and CDR2 YNNKEL (reference sequence). This CDR3 has 16 residues. CDR3 DNA sequence: TGTGCCAGCAGCCAAGGTAGCGGGGGGAGCACAGATACGCAGTATTTT. Its translation is CASSQGSGGSTDTQYF.

This clonotype was counted many times. This chain joins TRBV15 and TRBJ1-4, with D possibly being TRBD1 (5 bases). The CDR3 has 14 residues. Trimming cost V 10 bases and J 4 bases, with 16 bases left between them. The germline V gene encodes CDR1 LNHNV and CDR2 YYDKDF (reference sequence). The CDR3 protein is CAINLGTDNEKLFF. As DNA, the CDR3 is TGTGCCATCAATCTGGGGACGGATAATGAAAAACTGTTTTTT.

With respect to this clonotype: The missing conserved phenylalanine or tryptophan at the end of this CDR3 makes a read error likely. The chain links TRBV6-2 or TRBV6-3 to TRBJ1-1; 8 nucleotides agree with TRBD1. The germline gives CDR1 MNHEY, CDR2 SVGEGT. The CDR3 spans 14 residues. V trimming: 6 bases; J trimming: 5 bases; junction bases outside the gene matches: 8. The CDR3 loop is CASSDRQGRTEAFI. CDR3 coding DNA: TGTGCCAGCAGCGACAGACAGGGGCGGACTGAAGCTTTCATT.

The table lists this clonotype with many counts. A much larger clone is a single base away; this may be a read error. This sequence joins TRBV4-1 and TRBJ2-1; D is undetermined. Germline V gene sequence: CDR1 MGHRA, CDR2 YSYEKL. The CDR3 has 14 amino acids. CDR3 in DNA: TGCGCCAGCAGCGAAGGTATGGGCTACAATGGGCAGTTCTTC. This translates into CASSEGMGYNGQFF.

This clonotype was seen at least ten times. The CDR3 DNA follows: TGTGCCAGCAGCTTACTGGAGAACACTGAAGCTTTCTTT. The encoded protein is CASSLLENTEAFF. This chain connects TRBV7-6 to TRBJ1-1, with D unresolved. This CDR3 region has 13 residues. With 2 bases removed from V and 1 base from J, the gap between germline ends came to 5 bases. Per the germline V gene, CDR1 is SGHVS and CDR2 is FNYEAQ.

This clonotype was seen at least ten times. V and J are TRBV29-1 and TRBJ1-2, with 7 bases that match TRBD1. The CDR3 runs 13 residues. V lost 4 bases, J lost 8 bases, and 10 bases stayed unmatched. CDR1 is SQVTM, CDR2 ANQGSEA, per germline. The CDR3 DNA reads TGCAGCGTTGGATCAGGGGGGCGGAACGGCTACACCTTC. Its protein product is CSVGSGGRNGYTF.

As regards this clonotype: A read error is possible here, since a much larger clone lies one base away. This chain uses TRBV12-3 or TRBV12-4 with TRBJ2-7; D is uncertain. V shed 5 bases and J shed 6 bases, with 8 bases lying between them. The CDR3 consists of 11 residues. For the CDR3, the DNA is TGTGCCAGCAGTAACCCGGGCGAGCAGTACTTC. Translation: CASSNPGEQYF.

At least ten counts were recorded for this clonotype. The rearrangement links TRBV6-5 to TRBJ2-1; no clear D gene. The CDR3 extends over 11 amino acids. Trimming shortened V by 3 bases and J by 9 bases, and 6 bases separated the two germline ends. Germline-derived CDR1 and CDR2 are MNHEY and SVGAGI. As DNA, the CDR3 is TGTGCCAGCAGTTATCAGAGTGAGCAGTTCTTC. Amino acid sequence: CASSYQSEQFF.

This clonotype was picked up a small number of times. Germline is not matched at one junction end, which may reflect a read error. The chain links TRBV5-1 to TRBJ2-1; 13 nucleotides line up with TRBD2. CDR1 SGHRS and CDR2 YFSETQ come from the germline V gene. This CDR3 has 15 amino acids. The CDR3 protein is CASSYGLAGAKEQSF. In nucleotides, the CDR3 is TGCGCCAGCAGCTACGGACTAGCGGGGGCCAAGGAGCAGTCCTTC. The complete variable domain, with remaining parts taken from reference TRBV5-1 and TRBJ2-1, reads KAGVTQTPRYLIKTRGQQVTLSCSPISGHRSVSWYQQTPGQGLQFLFEYFSETQRNKGNFPGRFSGRQFSNSRSEMNVSTLELGDSALYLCASSYGLAGAKEQSFGPGTRLTVL.

This clonotype has at least ten counts. V and J are TRBV6-2 or TRBV6-3 and TRBJ1-1; D gene ambiguous. Trimming cost V 0 bases and J 3 bases, with 5 bases left between them. Germline CDR1 is MNHEY and CDR2 is SVGEGT. The CDR3 runs 13 residues. The CDR3 sequence: CASSYSFDTEAFF. Written as DNA, the CDR3 is TGTGCCAGCAGTTACTCATTTGACACTGAAGCTTTCTTT.

The chain joins TRBV6-1 to TRBJ1-6; D ambiguous. Per the germline V gene, CDR1 is MNHNS and CDR2 is SASEGT. V was clipped by 6 bases and J by 10 bases, with 10 bases between them. This CDR3 has 12 residues. The CDR3 region is CASRWVGSPLHF. The DNA of the CDR3 is TGTGCCAGCAGATGGGTTGGGTCACCCCTCCACTTT.

This clonotype was detected many times. V gene TRBV5-1 combines with J gene TRBJ2-5, with TRBD2 matching over 10 bases. V trimming: 1 base; J trimming: 4 bases; junction bases outside the gene matches: 4. The CDR3 is 15 amino acids. The germline V gene has CDR1 SGHRS and CDR2 YFSETQ. The CDR3, as DNA: TGCGCCAGCAGCTTGAGCGGGGGGGCTGCAGAGACCCAGTACTTC. As protein: CASSLSGGAAETQYF.

This clonotype has just a few counts. Possible read error: a much larger clone is one base away. The rearrangement uses TRBV7-9 and TRBJ2-1; D may be TRBD1 (6 bases). This CDR3 has 15 amino acids. CDR1 is SEHNR, CDR2 FQNEAQ, per germline (reference sequence). DNA for the CDR3: TGTGCCAGCAGCCGTGACAGGAGCTCCTACAATGGGCAGTTCTTC. Its protein product is CASSRDRSSYNGQFF.

V gene TRBV28 combines with J gene TRBJ2-7; perhaps D is TRBD1 or TRBD2 (5 bases each). In germline, CDR1 is MDHEN, CDR2 SYDVKM. V dropped 1 base and J dropped 4 bases, with 17 bases sitting between them. This CDR3 is built from 16 residues. The CDR3 sequence: CASSLSQGWSGYEQYF. In DNA, the CDR3 is TGTGCCAGCAGTTTATCTCAGGGATGGTCGGGATACGAGCAGTACTTC.

In its sample, this clonotype was seen many times. The chain recombines TRBV7-9 with TRBJ1-1, with D possibly TRBD1 on 6 matching bases. The V end was cut by 5 bases, the J end by 0 bases, with 10 bases between. The germline gives CDR1 SEHNR, CDR2 FQNEAQ (reference sequence). This CDR3 has 14 amino acids. CDR3 in DNA: TGTGCCAGCAGCGAACAGGGTTTGAACACTGAAGCTTTCTTT. Translating gives CASSEQGLNTEAFF.